This T cell receptor (beta chain) was identified during a study of response to subunit inactivated influenza vaccine. Trimming pared 1 base from V and 6 bases from J, leaving 14 bases between. This CDR3 is built from 15 residues. Germline CDR1 is SGHAT and CDR2 is FQNNGV. TCRdb ran MiXCR on the RT-PCR reads and lists one entry per CDR3 protein. The data contain roughly 540,000 distinct CDR3 sequences, roughly a quarter of them seen just once; the ten biggest clones take up approximately 2.9%. The sample also formed part of further work on T cells expressing NK-cell markers. That study adds: TCR beta cDNA was generated via 5'RACE template switching incorporating UMIs.

This chain links TRBV11-2 with TRBJ2-3, with D possibly being TRBD2 (6 bases). The sequences come from CD4+ T cells sorted from PBMCs, collected 11 to 12 days after vaccination. The clonotype originates from a man aged 45-65 years who received an inactivated influenza vaccine. The DNA of the CDR3 is TGTGCCAGCAGCTTAGGAGGGAGGCTGGGTGATACGCAGTATTTT. It encodes CASSLGGRLGDTQYF.